This T cell receptor beta chain appears in the sequencing data of a study of shared clonotypes between healthy human individuals. Germline lookup yields CDR1 LGHNA and CDR2 YNFKEQ. CDR3 length equals 16 residues. V shed 0 bases and J shed 0 bases, with 9 bases lying between them. The data were produced by immunoSEQ multiplex PCR, yet TCRdb's version contains in-frame clones alone and is incomplete. The data hold a few million clones, with just over 90% observed a single time. As concerns this clone: The antigen is not known.

Study-level findings and limits: The researchers took only blood, and tissue repertoires probably look different.

The sample was naive CD4+ T cells from PBMCs. As to subset: CD45RA+ positively selected. The chain carries TRBV4-2 and TRBJ1-5; D uncertain. This receptor was obtained from a man aged 18-30 years in good health. Some clones in this sample may be carry-over from other donors' samples. This CDR3 reads CASSQDSDYSNQPQHF. Here the CDR3 DNA reads TGTGCCAGCAGCCAAGATTCAGACTATAGCAATCAGCCCCAGCATTTT.